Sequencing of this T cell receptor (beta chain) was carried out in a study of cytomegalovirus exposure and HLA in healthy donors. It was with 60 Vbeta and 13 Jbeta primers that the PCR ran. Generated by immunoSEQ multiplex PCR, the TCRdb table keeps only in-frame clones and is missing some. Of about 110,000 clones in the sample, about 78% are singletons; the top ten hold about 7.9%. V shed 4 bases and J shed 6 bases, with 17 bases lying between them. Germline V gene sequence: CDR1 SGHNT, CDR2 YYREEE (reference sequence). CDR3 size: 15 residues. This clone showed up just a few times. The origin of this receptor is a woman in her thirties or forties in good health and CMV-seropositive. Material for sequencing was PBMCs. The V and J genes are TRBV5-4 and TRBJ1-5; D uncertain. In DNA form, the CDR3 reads TGTGCCAGCAGCGCCACCCCCGAGGGTTCTCAGCCCCAGCATTTT. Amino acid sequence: CASSATPEGSQPQHF.